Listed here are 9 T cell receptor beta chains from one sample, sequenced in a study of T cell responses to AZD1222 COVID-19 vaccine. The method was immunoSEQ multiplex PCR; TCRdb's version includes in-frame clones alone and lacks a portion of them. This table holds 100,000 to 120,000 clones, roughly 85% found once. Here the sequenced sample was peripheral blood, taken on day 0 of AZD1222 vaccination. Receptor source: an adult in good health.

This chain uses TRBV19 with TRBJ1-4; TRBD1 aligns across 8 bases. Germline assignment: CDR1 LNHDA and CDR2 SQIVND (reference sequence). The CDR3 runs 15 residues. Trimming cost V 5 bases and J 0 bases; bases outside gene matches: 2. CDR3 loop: CASSAQGATNEKLFF. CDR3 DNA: TGTGCCAGTAGTGCACAGGGGGCAACTAATGAAAAACTGTTTTTT.

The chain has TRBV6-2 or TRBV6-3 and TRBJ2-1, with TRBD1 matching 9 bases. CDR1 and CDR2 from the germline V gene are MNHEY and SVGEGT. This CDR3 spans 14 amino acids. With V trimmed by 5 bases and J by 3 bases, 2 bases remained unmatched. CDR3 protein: CASSTTGGYNEQFF. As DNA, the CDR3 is TGTGCCAGCAGTACGACAGGGGGCTACAATGAGCAGTTCTTC.

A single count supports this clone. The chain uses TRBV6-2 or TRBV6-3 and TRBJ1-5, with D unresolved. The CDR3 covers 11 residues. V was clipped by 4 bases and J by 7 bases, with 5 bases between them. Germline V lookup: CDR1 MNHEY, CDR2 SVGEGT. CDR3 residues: CASSSGQPQHF. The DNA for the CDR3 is TGTGCCAGCAGTTCTGGACAGCCCCAGCATTTT.

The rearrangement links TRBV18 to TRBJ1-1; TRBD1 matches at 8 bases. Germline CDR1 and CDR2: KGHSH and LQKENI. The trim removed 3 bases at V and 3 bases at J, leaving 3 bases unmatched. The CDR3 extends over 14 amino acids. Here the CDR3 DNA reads TGTGCCAGCTCACCCGACAGGGGCCACACTGAAGCTTTCTTT. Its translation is CASSPDRGHTEAFF.

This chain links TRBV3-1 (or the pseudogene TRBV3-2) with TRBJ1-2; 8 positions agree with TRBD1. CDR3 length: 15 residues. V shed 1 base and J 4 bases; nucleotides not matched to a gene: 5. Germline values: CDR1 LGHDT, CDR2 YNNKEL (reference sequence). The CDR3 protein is CASSQGTGISYGYTF. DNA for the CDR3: TGTGCCAGCAGCCAAGGGACAGGGATTAGCTATGGCTACACCTTC.

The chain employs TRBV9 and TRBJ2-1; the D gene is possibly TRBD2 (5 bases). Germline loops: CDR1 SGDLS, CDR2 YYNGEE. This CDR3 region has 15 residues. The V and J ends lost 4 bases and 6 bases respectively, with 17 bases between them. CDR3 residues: CASSPRGSSSNEQFF. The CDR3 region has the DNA TGTGCCAGCAGCCCCCGCGGGTCTTCCAGCAATGAGCAGTTCTTC. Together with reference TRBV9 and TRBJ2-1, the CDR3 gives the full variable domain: DSGVTQTPKHLITATGQRVTLRCSPRSGDLSVYWYQQSLDQGLQFLIQYYNGEERAKGNILERFSAQQFPDLHSELNLSSLELGDSALYFCASSPRGSSSNEQFFGPGTRLTVL.

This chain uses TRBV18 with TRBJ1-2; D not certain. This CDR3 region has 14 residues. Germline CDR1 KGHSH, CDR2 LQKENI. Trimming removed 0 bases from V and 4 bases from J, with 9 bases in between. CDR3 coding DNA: TGTGCCAGCTCACCACCGTTGCGTGTCTATGGCTACACCTTC. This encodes CASSPPLRVYGYTF.

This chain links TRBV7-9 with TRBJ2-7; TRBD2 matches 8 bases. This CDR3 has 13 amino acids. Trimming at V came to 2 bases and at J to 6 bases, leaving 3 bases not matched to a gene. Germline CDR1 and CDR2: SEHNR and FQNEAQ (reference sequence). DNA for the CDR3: TGTGCCAGCAGCTTACAGCGGGAGACCGAGCAGTACTTC. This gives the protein CASSLQRETEQYF.

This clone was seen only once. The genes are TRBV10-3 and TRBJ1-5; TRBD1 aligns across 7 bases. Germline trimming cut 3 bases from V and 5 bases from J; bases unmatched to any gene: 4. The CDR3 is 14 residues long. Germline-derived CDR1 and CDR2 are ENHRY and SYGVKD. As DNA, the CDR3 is TGTGCCATCAGTGATAGGCAGGGGGATCAGCCCCAGCATTTT. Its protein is CAISDRQGDQPQHF.